Shown below are 8 T cell receptor beta chains from a single sample sequenced in a study of blood T cell repertoires in COVID-19. Clones were read by immunoSEQ multiplex PCR, and TCRdb kept only the in-frame ones, dropping some. The table shows 150,000 or so clones, with around 83% occurring only once. The sample taken for sequencing was peripheral blood. Source of these receptors: a man between 65 and 85 years old who had recovered from COVID-19.

This rearrangement joins TRBV11-2 to TRBJ1-2, with unresolved D. The CDR3 covers 15 residues. Germline V lookup: CDR1 SGHAT, CDR2 FQNNGV. The germline V and J ends were trimmed by 0 bases and 4 bases, with 12 bases remaining between them. The CDR3 is CASSLDVEAAYGYTF. DNA for the CDR3: TGTGCCAGCAGCTTAGACGTAGAGGCCGCCTATGGCTACACCTTC.

This chain links TRBV11-2 with TRBJ1-2, with D unresolved. The CDR3 is 16 residues long. V was shortened by 5 bases and J by 4 bases, with 20 bases between the two germline ends. In germline, CDR1 is SGHAT, CDR2 FQNNGV. The CDR3 bases are TGTGCCAGCAGCCCGATGGGGAGCTCAACGCCCTATGGCTACACCTTC. Protein: CASSPMGSSTPYGYTF.

The rearrangement joins TRBV5-1 to TRBJ1-5; D possibly corresponds to TRBD1 (6 bases). The V end was cut by 0 bases, the J end by 6 bases, with 10 bases between. This CDR3 has 14 residues. The germline V gene has CDR1 SGHRS and CDR2 YFSETQ. The CDR3 protein is CASSLVQGGQPQHF. Here the CDR3 DNA reads TGCGCCAGCAGCTTGGTACAGGGTGGTCAGCCCCAGCATTTT. Variable domain in full (rest from reference TRBV5-1 and TRBJ1-5): KAGVTQTPRYLIKTRGQQVTLSCSPISGHRSVSWYQQTPGQGLQFLFEYFSETQRNKGNFPGRFSGRQFSNSRSEMNVSTLELGDSALYLCASSLVQGGQPQHFGDGTRLSIL.

Ten or more counts support this clone. This chain joins TRBV11-2 and TRBJ2-7; the match to TRBD1 covers 10 bases. Trimming at V came to 5 bases and at J to 9 bases, leaving 10 bases not matched to a gene. This CDR3 is built from 14 residues. From germline, CDR1 is SGHAT and CDR2 FQNNGV. CDR3 amino acids: CASSKAGQGNAQYF. The CDR3 nucleotides are TGTGCCAGCAGCAAGGCGGGACAGGGGAATGCGCAGTACTTC.

This clone has just one count. The chain is built from TRBV3-1 (or the pseudogene TRBV3-2) and TRBJ2-1; 7 positions agree with TRBD2. Germline assignment: CDR1 LGHDT and CDR2 YNNKEL (reference sequence). The ends lost 1 base at V and 3 bases at J; junction bases unmatched: 6. The CDR3 totals 16 residues. CDR3 sequence: CASSQGGGVVYNEQFF. The DNA for the CDR3 is TGTGCCAGCAGCCAAGGGGGGGGAGTGGTCTACAATGAGCAGTTCTTC.

The chain uses TRBV6-5 and TRBJ2-5; 8 nucleotides align to TRBD2. CDR3 size: 13 residues. CDR1 MNHEY and CDR2 SVGAGI come from the germline V gene. With V trimmed by 7 bases and J by 0 bases, 1 base remained unmatched. This CDR3 is CASNGRDQETQYF. The CDR3 coding sequence is TGTGCCAGCAACGGGAGGGACCAAGAGACCCAGTACTTC.

V gene TRBV10-2 combines with J gene TRBJ1-1; 8 nucleotides align to TRBD1. In germline, CDR1 is WSHSY, CDR2 SAAADI. The CDR3 has 14 amino acids. V dropped 0 bases and J dropped 7; count of bases not matched to a gene: 4. The CDR3 spells CASSESTGVGEAFF. CDR3 sequence (DNA): TGCGCCAGCAGTGAGTCGACAGGGGTGGGTGAAGCTTTCTTT.

V gene TRBV7-2 combines with J gene TRBJ2-4, with TRBD2 as a possible D gene (5 bases). This CDR3 is 13 amino acids long. Trimming shortened V by 3 bases and J by 5 bases, and 8 bases separated the two germline ends. The germline CDR1 and CDR2 sequences are SGHTA and FQGNSA. The CDR3 coding sequence is TGTGCCAGCAGCTTTTTGCGGGAAAACATTCAGTACTTC. It yields the protein CASSFLRENIQYF.